This paragraph covers one TCR beta chain sequence. Germline V lookup: CDR1 SGHRS, CDR2 YFSETQ. The CDR3 consists of 17 residues. Unmatched junction bases numbered 11, after V lost 1 base and J lost 6 bases. Original processing methods: Quality scores were absent from the junction-only immunoSEQ sequences, so filtering differed. Only in-frame clones appear in the TCRdb table, and some are missing; sequencing was by immunoSEQ multiplex PCR. Clone size and the V and J calls come from that table; the DNA yielded D and trimming. The data contain over a million clones, over 95% of them singletons. These data are taken from a study of shared clonotypes between healthy human individuals.

Sequencing was done on a sample of naive CD4+ T cells sorted from blood. Subset: CD45RA+ positively selected. This clonotype originated in a man aged 25-45 years in good health. The V call is TRBV5-1, the J call TRBJ2-1, with 9 bases fitting TRBD2. CDR3 region: CASSLPSAGGPSNEQFF. The CDR3 coding sequence is TGCGCCAGCAGCTTGCCCAGCGCGGGAGGGCCCTCCAATGAGCAGTTCTTC. The variable domain in full, with the rest retrieved from reference TRBV5-1 and TRBJ2-1, is KAGVTQTPRYLIKTRGQQVTLSCSPISGHRSVSWYQQTPGQGLQFLFEYFSETQRNKGNFPGRFSGRQFSNSRSEMNVSTLELGDSALYLCASSLPSAGGPSNEQFFGPGTRLTVL.